This entry lists 16 T cell receptor beta chains sequenced from one sample in a study of control samples from healthy donors and cancer patients. Data came from immunoSEQ multiplex PCR; TCRdb stores just in-frame clones and leaves some out. The sample has more than 85,000 clones, 90% seen once. The specimen was blood. The source of these receptors is a human donor in good health. The donor label of this sample is uncertain.

The V and J genes are TRBV7-9 and TRBJ1-6; unclear D gene. The germline V and J ends were trimmed by 5 bases and 7 bases, with 15 bases remaining between them. The V gene's germline CDR1 is SEHNR and CDR2 FQNEAQ (reference sequence). The CDR3 spans 15 residues. The CDR3 DNA follows: TGTGCCAGCAGCCGGACGCAATTTGAGAATTCACCCCTCCACTTT. Protein sequence: CASSRTQFENSPLHF.

The rearrangement links TRBV6-5 to TRBJ2-7, with 7 bases identical to TRBD1. This CDR3 contains 15 residues. Germline V gives CDR1 MNHEY, CDR2 SVGAGI. Trimming at V came to 5 bases and at J to 1 base, leaving 8 bases not matched to a gene. The CDR3 protein is CASSTDRAGSYEQYF. The CDR3 nucleotides are TGTGCCAGCAGTACTGACAGGGCCGGTTCCTACGAGCAGTACTTC.

The rearrangement uses TRBV7-3 and TRBJ2-5; 8 bases line up with TRBD2. J was trimmed by 4 bases and V by 3 bases; bases with no gene match: 4. Germline V gene lookup returns CDR1 SGHTA and CDR2 FQGTGA. The CDR3 totals 14 residues. The CDR3 DNA is TGTGCCAGCAGCTTTACCGGGAGGGGAGAGACCCAGTACTTC. Residues: CASSFTGRGETQYF.

The chain carries TRBV14 and TRBJ1-4; 8 bases line up with TRBD1. The CDR3 is made up of 16 amino acids. The junction had 9 bases not matched to a gene; V was cut back by 4 bases and J by 5 bases. The germline V gene encodes CDR1 SGHDN and CDR2 FVKESK. This chain's CDR3 is CASSRYPGQENEKLFF. The CDR3 DNA is TGTGCCAGCAGCCGTTATCCGGGACAGGAGAATGAAAAACTGTTTTTT.

The count of this clone is one. J is TRBJ1-5 and V is TRBV12-3 or TRBV12-4; D gene ambiguous. This CDR3 region has 13 residues. V gave up 3 bases and J gave up 3 bases, with 6 bases separating them. DNA of the CDR3: TGTGCCAGCAGTTTCCAGTACAATCAGCCCCAGCATTTT. Residues: CASSFQYNQPQHF.

The rearrangement joins TRBV5-5 to TRBJ2-2; possibly TRBD1 for D (5 bases). V gave up 0 bases and J gave up 4 bases, with 10 bases separating them. CDR3 size: 15 residues. Germline loops: CDR1 SGHKS, CDR2 YYEKEE (reference sequence). The CDR3 spells CASSLEQGSTGELFF. The CDR3 bases are TGTGCCAGCAGCTTGGAGCAGGGCAGCACCGGGGAGCTGTTTTTT.

The chain joins TRBV20-1 to TRBJ1-1; D is unresolved. Germline V gives CDR1 DFQATT, CDR2 SNEGSKA (reference sequence). This CDR3 has 10 amino acids. The germline V and J ends were trimmed by 6 bases and 8 bases, with 10 bases remaining between them. The CDR3 protein is CSAYNGEAFF. CDR3 bases: TGCAGTGCCTATAATGGGGAAGCTTTCTTT.

V gene TRBV3-1 (or the pseudogene TRBV3-2) combines with J gene TRBJ2-2, with 9 bases fitting TRBD1. Germline V gene data show CDR1 as LGHDT and CDR2 as YNNKEL (reference sequence). This CDR3 contains 14 residues. J lost 7 bases, V lost 8 bases, and 8 bases had no gene match. CDR3 DNA: TGTGCCAGCCAAAGGGACAGGGCCGGCGGGGAGCTGTTTTTT. Its translation is CASQRDRAGGELFF.

The chain couples TRBV28 to TRBJ1-1; D is unclear. The CDR3 has 13 amino acids. Per germline, CDR1 MDHEN and CDR2 SYDVKM. The V end was cut by 4 bases, the J end by 7 bases, with 13 bases between. In nucleotides, the CDR3 is TGTGCCAGCAGTTCCATTCAATGGGGTGAAGCTTTCTTT. This translates into CASSSIQWGEAFF. Complete variable domain (other parts from reference TRBV28 and TRBJ1-1): DVKVTQSSRYLVKRTGEKVFLECVQDMDHENMFWYRQDPGLGLRLIYFSYDVKMKEKGDIPEGYSVSREKKERFSLILESASTNQTSMYLCASSSIQWGEAFFGQGTRLTVV.

This clone was counted once. V usage is TRBV27 and J usage is TRBJ1-1; tentatively, D is TRBD1 (6 bases). Deletions cut 4 bases from V and 4 bases from J, with 16 bases between. The germline V gene has CDR1 MNHEY and CDR2 SMNVEV (reference sequence). The CDR3 covers 15 residues. CDR3 residues: CASSSYLGGATEAFF. CDR3 coding DNA: TGTGCCAGCAGTTCATACCTCGGGGGGGCCACTGAAGCTTTCTTT.

The V call is TRBV4-2, the J call TRBJ1-4; 7 bases agree with TRBD1. Germline V gene lookup returns CDR1 LGHNA and CDR2 YNFKEQ. This CDR3 has 15 residues. The J segment lost 10 bases and the V segment lost 0 bases, leaving 8 bases of the junction unmatched. The CDR3 spells CASSQEGQGVGKLFF. The CDR3, as DNA: TGTGCCAGCAGCCAAGAGGGCCAGGGGGTTGGAAAACTGTTTTTT.

The genes are TRBV3-1 (or the pseudogene TRBV3-2) and TRBJ2-1; TRBD1 or TRBD2 may be the D gene (5 bases each). Trimming removed 5 bases from V and 7 bases from J, with 12 bases in between. The CDR3 length is 13 residues. Germline V gene data show CDR1 as LGHDT and CDR2 as YNNKEL (reference sequence). CDR3: CASSTGRRNEQFF. CDR3 sequence (DNA): TGTGCCAGCAGCACGGGACGGAGAAATGAGCAGTTCTTC.

The CDR3 is CASSLWDLSGYTF. The CDR3 nucleotides read TGTGCCAGCAGCTTATGGGACCTGAGCGGCTACACCTTC. V gene TRBV25-1 combines with J gene TRBJ1-2; tentative D call: TRBD1 (5 bases). The germline CDR1 and CDR2 sequences are MGHDK and SYGVNS. V was shortened by 6 bases and J by 8 bases, with 16 bases between the two germline ends. The CDR3 runs to 13 residues.

This clone occurred once. This chain uses TRBV28 with TRBJ1-4; TRBD1 might be the D (5 bases). The CDR3 is 16 amino acids. Germline CDR1 MDHEN, CDR2 SYDVKM. Trimming took off 4 bases at V and 3 bases at J, with 15 bases between the two ends. The CDR3 DNA follows: TGTGCCAGCAGTTCAGACCGTAAGACAGCTAATGAAAAACTGTTTTTT. Residues: CASSSDRKTANEKLFF.

The V call is TRBV6-6, the J call TRBJ1-5; D might be TRBD1 (5 bases). Germline V gene data show CDR1 as MNHNY and CDR2 as SVGAGI (reference sequence). The CDR3 covers 15 residues. V shed 3 bases and J shed 3 bases, with 12 bases lying between them. The CDR3 DNA reads TGTGCCAGCAGTTATCACGGGACGGACAATCAGCCCCAGCATTTT. It codes for CASSYHGTDNQPQHF.

V and J are TRBV29-1 and TRBJ1-3, with D possibly TRBD1 on 6 matching bases. CDR1 is SQVTM and CDR2 is ANQGSEA in the germline V gene. CDR3 size: 15 residues. V shed 5 bases and J shed 2 bases, with 16 bases lying between them. CDR3 in amino acids: CSVRGGTTTGNTIYF. Written as DNA, the CDR3 is TGCAGCGTTCGGGGCGGGACAACCACTGGAAACACCATATATTTT.